This T cell receptor beta chain was found in a study of blood T cell repertoires in COVID-19. Data came from immunoSEQ multiplex PCR; TCRdb stores just in-frame clones and leaves some out. The table includes hundreds of thousands of clones, around 88% detected once. The V segment lost 6 bases and the J segment 0 bases; nucleotides outside the gene matches: 6. CDR3 length: 15 amino acids. CDR1 and CDR2 (germline): SNHLY, FYNNEI. Sequencing used PBMCs or T cells enriched from blood (not recorded which). This clonotype was obtained from a woman aged 40-49 years with acute COVID-19. The rearrangement uses TRBV2 and TRBJ2-7; 9 bases fit TRBD2. The CDR3 sequence: CASRVSGRNSYEQYF. Written as DNA, the CDR3 is TGTGCCAGCAGGGTTAGCGGGAGAAACTCCTACGAGCAGTACTTC.